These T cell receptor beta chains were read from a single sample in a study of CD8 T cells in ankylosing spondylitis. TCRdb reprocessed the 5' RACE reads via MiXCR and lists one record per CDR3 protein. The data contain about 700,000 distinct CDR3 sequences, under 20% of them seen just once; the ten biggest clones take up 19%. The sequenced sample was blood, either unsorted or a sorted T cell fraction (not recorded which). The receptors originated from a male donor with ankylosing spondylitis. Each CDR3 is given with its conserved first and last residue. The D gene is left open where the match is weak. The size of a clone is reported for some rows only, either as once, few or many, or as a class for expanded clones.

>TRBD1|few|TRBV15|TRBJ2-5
TGTGCCACCAGCAGAGCCCCCGACAGGGGCGTAGAGACCCAGTACTTC
CATSRAPDRGVETQYF
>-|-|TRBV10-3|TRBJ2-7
TGTGCCACGAGCCAGGCCGGGGGCAGGGGCGGATCCTACGAGCAGTACTTC
CATSQAGGRGGSYEQYF
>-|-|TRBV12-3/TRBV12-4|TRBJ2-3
TGTGCCAGCAGTCCACAACGGAGCACAGATACGCAGTATTTT
CASSPQRSTDTQYF
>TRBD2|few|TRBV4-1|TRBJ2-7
TGCGCCAGCAGCCAAGCTAGCGGGAGAATGATTAGCGAGCAGTACTTC
CASSQASGRMISEQYF
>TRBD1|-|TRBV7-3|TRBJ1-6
TGTGCCAGCAGCTTAAACCCCCCGGGGGACAGGATAAATTCACCCCTCCACTTT
CASSLNPPGDRINSPLHF
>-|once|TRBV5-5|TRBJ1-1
TGTGCCAGCAGCTCCGGAAAGGGGATAATGAACACTGAAGCTTTCTTT
CASSSGKGIMNTEAFF
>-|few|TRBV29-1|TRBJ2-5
TGCAGCGTTTTATCAGGGGTATGGGAGACCCAGTACTTC
CSVLSGVWETQYF
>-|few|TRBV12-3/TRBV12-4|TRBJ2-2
TGTGCCAGCAGTTTAGCGATCCAGTACACCGGGGAGCTGTTTTTT
CASSLAIQYTGELFF
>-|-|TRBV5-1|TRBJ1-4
TGCGCCAGCAGCTTTGGAGGGGGTGAAAAACTGTTTTTT
CASSFGGGEKLFF
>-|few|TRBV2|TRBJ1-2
TGTGCCAGCAGTGACTGGGGCTATGGCTACACCTTC
CASSDWGYGYTF